The 11 T cell receptor beta chains given below trace back to one sample, sequenced in a study of regulatory and conventional T cells in RAG deficiency. Sequencing was performed with immunoSEQ multiplex PCR; in TCRdb, only in-frame clones are kept and a portion is missing. The table lists around 29,000 clones, 96% of them singletons, with roughly 0.35% in the top ten. Genomic DNA came from blood conventional CD4+ T cells gated CD25-low CD127-high. These data were also reused for a study on regulatory T cells. According to that study: The PCR used 52 TRBV and 13 TRBJ primers.

Sequenced: CD25- CD4+ T cells sorted from blood. The receptors were gathered from a human donor in good health.

The rearrangement uses TRBV9 and TRBJ2-3; 8 nucleotides align to TRBD2. Germline V lookup: CDR1 SGDLS, CDR2 YYNGEE. The CDR3 totals 18 residues. V trimming: 0 bases; J trimming: 4 bases; junction bases outside the gene matches: 13. The CDR3 DNA sequence: TGTGCCAGCAGCGTAGCTGGATCGGGAGGGCCATATGCAGATACGCAGTATTTT. This codes for CASSVAGSGGPYADTQYF.

The genes are TRBV11-2 and TRBJ1-2, with 9 bases that match TRBD1. Per the germline V gene, CDR1 is SGHAT and CDR2 is FQNNGV. V was clipped by 6 bases and J by 4 bases; unmatched bases: 12. The CDR3 loop spans 16 amino acids. The CDR3 loop reads CASSSSGTGWAYGYTF. For the CDR3, the DNA is TGTGCCAGCAGTTCCTCCGGGACAGGGTGGGCCTATGGCTACACCTTC.

The V gene is TRBV4-2, the J gene TRBJ2-5; TRBD2 agrees at 7 bases. The junction had 3 bases not matched to a gene; V was cut back by 1 base and J by 1 base. The CDR3 loop spans 15 amino acids. Germline assignment: CDR1 LGHNA and CDR2 YNFKEQ. The CDR3 loop reads CASSQGLAVQETQYF. CDR3 DNA sequence: TGTGCCAGCAGCCAAGGGCTAGCGGTCCAAGAGACCCAGTACTTC.

The chain carries TRBV29-1 and TRBJ2-3, with D possibly TRBD1 on 6 matching bases. The CDR3 totals 14 residues. Per the germline V gene, CDR1 is SQVTM and CDR2 is ANQGSEA. Trimming cost V 5 bases and J 2 bases, with 14 bases left between them. CDR3 residues: CSVLEWGPTDTQYF. For the CDR3, the DNA is TGCAGCGTTCTAGAGTGGGGGCCCACAGATACGCAGTATTTT.

V usage is TRBV29-1 and J usage is TRBJ1-2, with D uncertain. This CDR3 is built from 12 residues. Germline values: CDR1 SQVTM, CDR2 ANQGSEA. Deletions cut 4 bases from V and 0 bases from J, with 6 bases between. The CDR3 DNA sequence: TGCAGCGTTGTCCATTCTAACTATGGCTACACCTTC. Translating gives CSVVHSNYGYTF.

CDR3 in DNA: TGTGCCTGGACGATACCCCAGGGGGTTTCTGGAAACACCATATATTTT. This codes for CAWTIPQGVSGNTIYF. The genes are TRBV30 and TRBJ1-3; 7 nucleotides agree with TRBD1. Trimming removed 4 bases from V and 1 base from J; junction bases left unmatched: 10. CDR3 length: 16 amino acids. Per germline, CDR1 GTSNPN and CDR2 SVGIG (reference sequence).

The V and J genes are TRBV7-2 and TRBJ2-1; 7 nucleotides line up with TRBD1. With 5 bases clipped from V and 8 bases from J, the junction kept 9 bases outside the gene matches. Germline loops: CDR1 SGHTA, CDR2 FQGNSA. The CDR3 is 14 amino acids. CDR3 in DNA: TGTGCCAGCAGCCATACCCTGACAGGGTATGAGCAGTTCTTC. Amino acids: CASSHTLTGYEQFF.

This chain links TRBV6-5 with TRBJ2-7, with D possibly TRBD1 on 8 matching bases. The CDR3 loop spans 16 amino acids. Germline CDR1 is MNHEY and CDR2 is SVGAGI. V was pared by 2 bases and J by 2 bases, with 16 bases between. The CDR3 sequence: CASSYRGQGGTYEQYF. Here the CDR3 DNA reads TGTGCCAGCAGTTACCGAGGACAGGGAGGGACCTACGAGCAGTACTTC.

The chain links TRBV18 to TRBJ2-7; D possibly corresponds to TRBD2 (5 bases). CDR3 size: 17 residues. Germline V gene data show CDR1 as KGHSH and CDR2 as LQKENI. V was shortened by 3 bases and J by 2 bases, with 20 bases between the two germline ends. CDR3 DNA sequence: TGTGCCAGCTCACCTCACCCCACTAGTGCACGGGCCTACGAGCAGTACTTC. Amino acids: CASSPHPTSARAYEQYF.

The V and J genes are TRBV4-2 and TRBJ2-1; 10 positions agree with TRBD1. Germline V gives CDR1 LGHNA, CDR2 YNFKEQ. With V trimmed by 0 bases and J by 0 bases, 5 bases remained unmatched. This CDR3 has 18 residues. As DNA, the CDR3 is TGTGCCAGCAGCCAAGATGGGGACAGGGGCAGCTCCTACAATGAGCAGTTCTTC. Translation: CASSQDGDRGSSYNEQFF.

The chain employs TRBV29-1 and TRBJ2-4, with TRBD1 identical over 10 bases. V was clipped by 3 bases and J by 4 bases; unmatched bases: 0. This CDR3 region has 13 residues. Germline V gives CDR1 SQVTM, CDR2 ANQGSEA. CDR3 sequence reads: CSVEGQGKNIQYF. CDR3 DNA: TGCAGCGTTGAGGGACAGGGGAAAAACATTCAGTACTTC.